This passage covers 3 T cell receptor beta chains from one sample sequenced in a study of blood T cells in healthy people across ages. The use of a sample-barcoded 5' primer and a J-beta primer mix characterized a second PCR of roughly 7 to 12 cycles. MiXCR, run by TCRdb on the 5' RACE reads, gives a single entry per CDR3 protein. The data hold approximately 1.5 million distinct CDR3 sequences, with around 36% observed a single time. The sequenced material came from blood. The receptor source for this set is a young woman in good health.

This clonotype was picked up a small number of times. J is TRBJ2-3 and V is TRBV4-1; D is undetermined. V was cut by 1 base and J by 0 bases, with 14 bases left in between. The CDR3 has 17 amino acids. Germline values: CDR1 MGHRA, CDR2 YSYEKL. CDR3 amino acids: CASSQVGREKSTDTQYF. The CDR3, as DNA: TGCGCCAGCAGCCAAGTAGGGCGAGAGAAAAGCACAGATACGCAGTATTTT.

The chain recombines TRBV29-1 with TRBJ1-5, with D unresolved. Germline assignment: CDR1 SQVTM and CDR2 ANQGSEA. V was pared by 5 bases and J by 4 bases, with 12 bases between. CDR3 size: 13 residues. CDR3 in DNA: TGCAGCGTTTCCCACGGAGGGAATCAGCCCCAGCATTTT. Encoded protein: CSVSHGGNQPQHF.

CDR3 sequence: CASSDLGRTGSHLLETQYF. The CDR3 region has the DNA TGTGCCAGCAGTGATCTGGGCAGGACAGGGAGCCACTTATTGGAGACCCAGTACTTC. The chain couples TRBV25-1 to TRBJ2-5; TRBD1 matches 8 bases. Germline assignment: CDR1 MGHDK and CDR2 SYGVNS. With 3 bases clipped from V and 5 bases from J, the junction kept 20 bases outside the gene matches. This CDR3 is built from 19 residues.